This T cell receptor (beta chain) is from a study of blood T cell repertoires in COVID-19. On the study more broadly: The United States, Italy and Spain were the sources of the acute and convalescent COVID-19 samples.

This clone has a handful of counts. One end of the junction does not line up with germline, which may come from a read error. This table comes from immunoSEQ multiplex PCR, and its TCRdb copy is limited to in-frame clones, with some not included. The data show a few hundred thousand clones, with nearly 90% seen just once and approximately 5.3% held by the top ten. Germline CDR1 MNHEY, CDR2 SVGAGI. This CDR3 contains 14 residues. The sample consisted of PBMCs or T cells enriched from blood (not recorded which). This chain uses TRBV6-5 with TRBJ1-5; D call uncertain. The sequence was obtained from a woman under 40 who had recovered from COVID-19. The CDR3 nucleotides are TGTGCCACCAGTCAGAGGATTAGCAATCAGCCCCAGCATTTT. Amino acids: CATSQRISNQPQHF.